The 16 T cell receptor beta chains given below trace back to one sample, sequenced in a study of shared clonotypes between healthy human individuals. Produced via immunoSEQ multiplex PCR; TCRdb's table is partial and in-frame only. Here the sample spans roughly 500,000 clones, 95% to 96% being singletons. What was sequenced was naive CD4+ T cells sorted from blood. The subset is: CD45RA+ positively selected. These receptors were obtained from a woman aged 25 to 45 in good health.

The genes are TRBV10-3 and TRBJ2-3; no definite D call. Per the germline V gene, CDR1 is ENHRY and CDR2 is SYGVKD. The CDR3 length is 17 residues. Trimming stripped 3 bases from V and 0 bases from J, with 16 bases between. Here the CDR3 reads CAISDQAVPTSTDTQYF. Written as DNA, the CDR3 is TGTGCCATCAGTGACCAGGCAGTACCCACTAGCACAGATACGCAGTATTTT.

The chain uses TRBV28 and TRBJ2-7; 8 nucleotides agree with TRBD1. V lost 6 bases to trimming and J lost 5 bases; unmatched junction nucleotides: 6. From germline, CDR1 is MDHEN and CDR2 SYDVKM. The CDR3 is 13 amino acids. The CDR3 spells CASSLDRAHEQYF. The DNA of the CDR3 is TGTGCCAGCAGCTTGGACAGGGCCCACGAGCAGTACTTC.

The genes are TRBV5-1 and TRBJ2-7; TRBD2 matches at 7 bases. The CDR3 length is 15 residues. Per germline, CDR1 SGHRS and CDR2 YFSETQ. After removal of 0 bases from V and 0 bases from J, the junction contained 3 bases not matched to a gene. The DNA for the CDR3 is TGCGCCAGCAGCTTGGGGCTAGCGGCCTCCTACGAGCAGTACTTC. Its protein product is CASSLGLAASYEQYF.

Here the CDR3 reads CASSKDRGQPQHF. CDR3 in DNA: TGTGCCAGCAGCAAAGACAGGGGACAGCCCCAGCATTTT. The chain joins TRBV5-8 to TRBJ1-5, with 8 bases identical to TRBD1. Germline CDR1 SGHTS, CDR2 YDEGEE. There are 13 residues in the CDR3. Trimming took 4 bases from V and 7 from J; bases not matched to a gene: 4.

This clone was seen just once. This chain joins TRBV5-1 and TRBJ2-5; tentatively, D is TRBD1 or TRBD2 (5 bases each). CDR1 is SGHRS and CDR2 is YFSETQ in the germline V gene. CDR3 length equals 14 residues. The V gene lost 0 bases and the J gene lost 5 bases, with 11 bases spanning the gap. The CDR3 sequence: CASSLERGRETQYF. In nucleotides, the CDR3 is TGCGCCAGCAGCTTGGAGAGGGGCAGGGAGACCCAGTACTTC.

The rearrangement links TRBV5-1 to TRBJ1-5, with 8 positions matching TRBD1. This CDR3 region has 15 residues. With 2 bases clipped from V and 4 bases from J, the junction kept 5 bases outside the gene matches. Per germline, CDR1 SGHRS and CDR2 YFSETQ. The CDR3 sequence is CASSFMDRANQPQHF. The CDR3 DNA follows: TGCGCCAGCAGCTTCATGGACAGGGCAAATCAGCCCCAGCATTTT.

The chain recombines TRBV29-1 with TRBJ1-2; D is unclear. CDR1 is SQVTM and CDR2 is ANQGSEA in the germline V gene. Trimming shortened V by 5 bases and J by 3 bases, and 10 bases separated the two germline ends. The CDR3 has 12 amino acids. Here the CDR3 DNA reads TGCAGCGTTCGCCGGCCCGACTATGGCTACACCTTC. Translated: CSVRRPDYGYTF.

This clone was recorded once. The V call is TRBV29-1, the J call TRBJ2-3; TRBD2 matches at 7 bases. V trimming: 8 bases; J trimming: 1 base; junction bases outside the gene matches: 12. Germline CDR1 SQVTM, CDR2 ANQGSEA. This CDR3 has 15 amino acids. CDR3 sequence reads: CSPCRPSGRTDTQYF. CDR3 in DNA: TGCAGCCCTTGTAGGCCTAGCGGCCGCACAGATACGCAGTATTTT.

The chain has TRBV19 and TRBJ1-2; D unclear. The CDR3 runs 12 residues. Germline values: CDR1 LNHDA, CDR2 SQIVND (reference sequence). V was pared by 6 bases and J by 5 bases, with 10 bases between. CDR3 bases: TGTGCCAGTAGGGACGGTCGTTATGGCTACACCTTC. It yields the protein CASRDGRYGYTF.

The chain links TRBV4-1 to TRBJ2-7, with D unresolved. Per germline, CDR1 MGHRA and CDR2 YSYEKL. The V gene lost 1 base and the J gene lost 9 bases, with 13 bases spanning the gap. This CDR3 is 13 amino acids long. CDR3 DNA: TGCGCCAGCAGCCAAGCCATATCTGAACGGCAGTACTTC. It codes for CASSQAISERQYF.

About this clone: Other DNA sequences of this sample code for an identical CDR3. The chain employs TRBV15 and TRBJ2-7, with D unresolved. CDR1 is LNHNV, CDR2 YYDKDF, per germline (reference sequence). Trimming cost V 1 base and J 3 bases, with 7 bases left between them. The CDR3 loop spans 13 amino acids. The CDR3 protein is CATSRGGFYEQYF. In DNA, the CDR3 is TGTGCCACCAGCAGAGGCGGTTTCTACGAGCAGTACTTC.

V gene TRBV29-1 combines with J gene TRBJ1-1; 8 positions match TRBD1. Trimming at V came to 6 bases and at J to 1 base, leaving 4 bases not matched to a gene. The germline CDR1 and CDR2 sequences are SQVTM and ANQGSEA. The CDR3 runs to 13 residues. The CDR3 DNA reads TGCAGCGTGCGGACAGGGCAGAACACTGAAGCTTTCTTT. Translation gives CSVRTGQNTEAFF. The full variable domain, with the rest looked up from reference TRBV29-1 and TRBJ1-1, is SAVISQKPSRDICQRGTSLTIQCQVDSQVTMMFWYRQQPGQSLTLIATANQGSEATYESGFVIDKFPISRPNLTFSTLTVSNMSPEDSSIYLCSVRTGQNTEAFFGQGTRLTVV.

This clone has more than one count but fewer than ten. This rearrangement joins TRBV28 to TRBJ1-5, with TRBD1 matching 8 bases. The V segment lost 6 bases and the J segment 5 bases; nucleotides outside the gene matches: 9. The CDR3 length is 15 residues. Per germline, CDR1 MDHEN and CDR2 SYDVKM. The CDR3 here is CASSPPGTGDQPQHF. The CDR3 DNA reads as TGTGCCAGCAGCCCTCCAGGGACAGGAGATCAGCCCCAGCATTTT.

The V gene is TRBV6-5, the J gene TRBJ2-1; 8 nucleotides match TRBD2. The CDR3 is 15 residues long. Germline values: CDR1 MNHEY, CDR2 SVGAGI. Germline trimming cut 2 bases from V and 4 bases from J; bases unmatched to any gene: 4. The CDR3 region is CASSYAASGYNEQFF. The DNA for the CDR3 is TGTGCCAGCAGTTACGCGGCTAGCGGGTACAATGAGCAGTTCTTC.

This chain connects TRBV6-5 to TRBJ1-3; D gene uncertain. The ends were cut back, 2 bases at V and 0 bases at J, with 5 bases in the middle. The CDR3 has 14 amino acids. Germline V CDR1 and CDR2: MNHEY, SVGAGI. The CDR3 DNA follows: TGTGCCAGCAGTTACGGGAGCTCTGGAAACACCATATATTTT. Its translation is CASSYGSSGNTIYF.

This chain uses TRBV10-2 with TRBJ2-3; D not resolved. The CDR3 totals 14 residues. Germline V CDR1 and CDR2: WSHSY, SAAADI. Trimming left V 2 bases short and J 6 bases short, with 12 bases between. CDR3 sequence: CASSETWVSDTQYF. In DNA form, the CDR3 reads TGCGCCAGCAGTGAGACCTGGGTTTCGGATACGCAGTATTTT.